The 9 T cell receptor beta chains below all came from one sample that was sequenced in a study of T cells in Graves' hyperthyroidism and ophthalmopathy. TCR beta CDR3 sequences were amplified from RNA transcripts. Carried out on the TCR CDR3, a first-round RT-PCR used the HTBI primer set. TCRdb passed the multiplex PCR reads through MiXCR, listing each CDR3 protein once. The table lists hundreds of thousands of distinct CDR3 sequences, 15% to 18% of them singletons, with 7.7% in the top ten. Sequencing was performed on blood. All receptors derive from a woman between 18 and 30 years old with Graves' hyperthyroidism.

This clonotype was picked up a small number of times. V usage is TRBV5-1 and J usage is TRBJ2-3; D gene uncertain. With 0 bases removed from V and 7 bases from J, the gap between germline ends came to 6 bases. In germline, CDR1 is SGHRS, CDR2 YFSETQ. The CDR3 consists of 12 residues. CDR3 loop: CASSLVPNTQYF. DNA for the CDR3: TGCGCCAGCAGCTTGGTCCCCAATACGCAGTATTTT.

Ten or more counts support this clonotype. The rearrangement links TRBV24-1 to TRBJ2-2; D is uncertain. The germline V gene encodes CDR1 KGHDR and CDR2 SFDVKD. The CDR3 runs to 16 residues. Trimming took off 4 bases at V and 0 bases at J, with 11 bases between the two ends. The CDR3 DNA reads TGTGCCACCAGTGACTCCTCGGTCCCGAACACCGGGGAGCTGTTTTTT. Translation: CATSDSSVPNTGELFF.

This clonotype showed up many times. The chain combines TRBV20-1 with TRBJ2-3; TRBD2 matches 8 bases. This CDR3 has 16 residues. From germline, CDR1 is DFQATT and CDR2 SNEGSKA (reference sequence). V shed 1 base, J shed 4 bases, and the junction held 10 bases outside the gene matches. The CDR3 coding sequence is TGCAGTGCTAGAGGTTGGGTGACTAGCGACCCAGATACGCAGTATTTT. This sequence encodes CSARGWVTSDPDTQYF.

This clonotype was detected many times. The V gene is TRBV18, the J gene TRBJ2-3, with D possibly TRBD2 on 6 matching bases. CDR3 length: 13 amino acids. Germline lookup yields CDR1 KGHSH and CDR2 LQKENI. The V and J ends lost 3 bases and 10 bases respectively, with 14 bases between them. In DNA, the CDR3 is TGTGCCAGCTCACCGGAGGGTCGGGCCCCGCAGTATTTT. Protein sequence: CASSPEGRAPQYF. Based on the CDR3 plus reference TRBV18 and TRBJ2-3, the full variable domain is NAGVMQNPRHLVRRRGQEARLRCSPMKGHSHVYWYRQLPEEGLKFMVYLQKENIIDESGMPKERFSAEFPKEGPSILRIQQVVRGDSAAYFCASSPEGRAPQYFGPGTRLTVL.

This clonotype was found many times. The chain uses TRBV7-2 and TRBJ2-1, with 13 bases aligning to TRBD2. The CDR3 has 17 residues. Germline V gene sequence: CDR1 SGHTA, CDR2 FQGNSA. Losses at the gene ends were 1 base for V and 9 bases for J; bases not matched to a gene: 9. This CDR3 is CASSLGPTSGGEGEQFF. CDR3 DNA sequence: TGTGCCAGCAGCTTAGGGCCTACTAGCGGGGGGGAAGGTGAGCAGTTCTTC.

The chain recombines TRBV20-1 with TRBJ2-3; D perhaps matches TRBD1 (5 bases). V lost 4 bases and J 5 bases, leaving 13 bases between the germline ends. In germline, CDR1 is DFQATT, CDR2 SNEGSKA (reference sequence). This CDR3 region has 13 residues. CDR3 in amino acids: CSATQQAVDTQYF. The CDR3 DNA follows: TGCAGTGCTACCCAACAGGCAGTAGATACGCAGTATTTT.

J is TRBJ2-1 and V is TRBV7-9; perhaps TRBD2 as D (6 bases). Trimming shortened V by 9 bases and J by 9 bases, and 9 bases separated the two germline ends. Germline V gene sequence: CDR1 SEHNR, CDR2 FQNEAQ (reference sequence). The CDR3 totals 10 residues. CDR3 sequence: CASGTVEQFF. The CDR3 nucleotides read TGTGCCAGTGGGACTGTTGAGCAGTTCTTC.

CDR3 sequence: CASSHRRVSAPSGELFF. CDR3 nucleotides: TGCGCCAGCAGCCACCGCCGGGTCTCGGCCCCCTCCGGGGAGCTGTTTTTT. V gene TRBV4-1 combines with J gene TRBJ2-2, with no clear D. The CDR3 runs 17 residues. The germline gives CDR1 MGHRA, CDR2 YSYEKL. V lost 3 bases and J lost 6, with 20 bases in between.

This sequence joins TRBV5-8 and TRBJ2-5, with 7 bases that match TRBD1. Trimming cost V 5 bases and J 2 bases; bases outside gene matches: 9. The CDR3 loop spans 15 amino acids. Germline V CDR1 and CDR2: SGHTS, YDEGEE. The CDR3 DNA reads as TGTGCCAGCAGTAGGAGGACAGGCCAACAAGAGACCCAGTACTTC. It translates to CASSRRTGQQETQYF.